A selection of T cell receptor beta chains follows, all from one sample in a study. TCRdb used MiXCR to reprocess the RT-PCR reads, holding one entry per CDR3 protein. Among about 680,000 distinct CDR3 sequences listed, approximately 15% were seen once. The sample was memory CD4+ T cells from blood. Source of these receptors: a female donor in good health, serving as a healthy control. Both conserved end residues are part of each CDR3. D genes are given only for firm matches. Size is omitted from some rows. Given values are once, few, many or a class for expanded clones.

CDR3 length: 15
D gene: NA
V gene: TRBV4-3
clone size: few
J gene: TRBJ2-3
CDR3 DNA: TGCGCCAGCAGCCAAGACCCCGCGAGCACAGATACGCAGTATTTT
CDR3 protein: CASSQDPASTDTQYF

CDR3 length: 14
D gene: NA
V gene: TRBV4-2
clone size: NA
J gene: TRBJ2-3
CDR3 DNA: TGTGCCAGCAGCCAAGATCTGGGCACAGATACGCAGTATTTT
CDR3 protein: CASSQDLGTDTQYF

CDR3 length: 14
D gene: NA
V gene: TRBV28
clone size: NA
J gene: TRBJ1-4
CDR3 DNA: TGTGCCAGCATGACCTCGGCAACTAATGAAAAACTGTTTTTT
CDR3 protein: CASMTSATNEKLFF

CDR3 length: 12
D gene: NA
V gene: TRBV12-3/TRBV12-4
clone size: many
J gene: TRBJ1-5
CDR3 DNA: TGTGCCAGCCGACGGGCGGACCAGCCCCAGCATTTT
CDR3 protein: CASRRADQPQHF

CDR3 length: 14
D gene: TRBD2
V gene: TRBV9
clone size: NA
J gene: TRBJ2-7
CDR3 DNA: TGTGCCAGCAGCGTGAACTCACTAGCGGGCGAGCAGTACTTC
CDR3 protein: CASSVNSLAGEQYF

CDR3 length: 13
D gene: NA
V gene: TRBV30
clone size: NA
J gene: TRBJ1-5
CDR3 DNA: TGTGCCTGGAGCAGGACCCCGGGGCAGCCCCAGCATTTT
CDR3 protein: CAWSRTPGQPQHF

CDR3 length: 15
D gene: TRBD2
V gene: TRBV11-2
clone size: NA
J gene: TRBJ2-7
CDR3 DNA: TGTGCCAGCAGCTCGATAGCGGGAGGGACCTACGAGCAGTACTTC
CDR3 protein: CASSSIAGGTYEQYF

CDR3 length: 17
D gene: NA
V gene: TRBV28
clone size: few
J gene: TRBJ2-1
CDR3 DNA: TGTGCCAGCAGTTTACAGGGCCCCATCGTGGGGTACAATGAGCAGTTCTTC
CDR3 protein: CASSLQGPIVGYNEQFF

CDR3 length: 14
D gene: NA
V gene: TRBV28
clone size: NA
J gene: TRBJ1-1
CDR3 DNA: TGTGCCAGCCTAGGGACCGAGCAGTCTACTGAAGCTTTCTTT
CDR3 protein: CASLGTEQSTEAFF

CDR3 length: 15
D gene: TRBD2
V gene: TRBV20-1
clone size: NA
J gene: TRBJ2-4
CDR3 DNA: TGCAGTGCTTCTAGCGGGGGCCCGGATCTGGACATTCAGTACTTC
CDR3 protein: CSASSGGPDLDIQYF

CDR3 length: 14
D gene: NA
V gene: TRBV6-5
clone size: few
J gene: TRBJ2-1
CDR3 DNA: TGTGCCAGCAGTCAAAGTGGGGGGGCCAATGAGCAGTTCTTC
CDR3 protein: CASSQSGGANEQFF

CDR3 length: 15
D gene: NA
V gene: TRBV24-1
clone size: NA
J gene: TRBJ2-5
CDR3 DNA: TGTGCCACCAGTGATTCCTCACAGGGAGGAGAGACCCAGTACTTC
CDR3 protein: CATSDSSQGGETQYF

CDR3 length: 14
D gene: NA
V gene: TRBV12-3/TRBV12-4
clone size: few
J gene: TRBJ2-1
CDR3 DNA: TGTGCCAGCTTATGGACGGACAGCTACAATGAGCAGTTCTTC
CDR3 protein: CASLWTDSYNEQFF

CDR3 length: 13
D gene: NA
V gene: TRBV20-1
clone size: many
J gene: TRBJ1-5
CDR3 DNA: TGCAGTGCTAGCTTGGGGGGAGGACAGCCCCAGCATTTT
CDR3 protein: CSASLGGGQPQHF

CDR3 length: 13
D gene: NA
V gene: TRBV20-1
clone size: NA
J gene: TRBJ1-5
CDR3 DNA: TGCAGTGCTAGTCGGACCGGCAATCAGCCCCAGCATTTT
CDR3 protein: CSASRTGNQPQHF

CDR3 length: 15
D gene: TRBD1
V gene: TRBV7-3
clone size: many
J gene: TRBJ1-1
CDR3 DNA: TGTGCCAGCAGCCCCGGGACAGGGGCTAGGGACGAAGCTTTCTTT
CDR3 protein: CASSPGTGARDEAFF

CDR3 length: 13
D gene: TRBD2
V gene: TRBV6-6
clone size: many
J gene: TRBJ2-7
CDR3 DNA: TGTGCCTTAGGAGCGGGGTCCTACGGAGAGCAGTACTTC
CDR3 protein: CALGAGSYGEQYF

CDR3 length: 14
D gene: TRBD1
V gene: TRBV6-5
clone size: NA
J gene: TRBJ1-2
CDR3 DNA: TGTGCCAGCAGACGTCCCGGGACAGCGAGAGGCTACACCTTC
CDR3 protein: CASRRPGTARGYTF

CDR3 length: 14
D gene: TRBD1
V gene: TRBV6-5
clone size: many
J gene: TRBJ1-6
CDR3 DNA: TGTGCCAGCAGCCCCGACAGGGTGGCTTCACCCCTCCACTTT
CDR3 protein: CASSPDRVASPLHF

CDR3 length: 15
D gene: NA
V gene: TRBV4-1
clone size: NA
J gene: TRBJ2-1
CDR3 DNA: TGCGCCAGCAGCCAGGCGGGGATAGATTACAATGAGCAGTTCTTC
CDR3 protein: CASSQAGIDYNEQFF

CDR3 length: 14
D gene: NA
V gene: TRBV7-2
clone size: few
J gene: TRBJ1-2
CDR3 DNA: TGTGCCAGCAGCTGGGACATGAGAGGGTATGGCTACACCTTC
CDR3 protein: CASSWDMRGYGYTF

CDR3 length: 13
D gene: NA
V gene: TRBV5-1
clone size: few
J gene: TRBJ2-7
CDR3 DNA: TGCGCCAGCAGCCGCGAATTTTCTTACGAGCAGTACTTC
CDR3 protein: CASSREFSYEQYF

CDR3 length: 15
D gene: TRBD2
V gene: TRBV28
clone size: NA
J gene: TRBJ2-5
CDR3 DNA: TGTGCCAGCGACACAATTACTAGCGGTAAAGAGACCCAGTACTTC
CDR3 protein: CASDTITSGKETQYF

CDR3 length: 14
D gene: TRBD1
V gene: TRBV5-1
clone size: many
J gene: TRBJ2-3
CDR3 DNA: TGCGCCAGCAGCTGGGGACAGGAGACAGATACGCAGTATTTT
CDR3 protein: CASSWGQETDTQYF

CDR3 length: 14
D gene: NA
V gene: TRBV6-6
clone size: few
J gene: TRBJ2-1
CDR3 DNA: TGTGCCACCTCCCCAGGGAGCTCCTACAATGAGCAGTTCTTC
CDR3 protein: CATSPGSSYNEQFF

CDR3 length: 11
D gene: NA
V gene: TRBV28
clone size: NA
J gene: TRBJ2-4
CDR3 DNA: TGTGCCAGCAGTTATCTGGCTAGCTTCTACTTC
CDR3 protein: CASSYLASFYF

CDR3 length: 16
D gene: TRBD1
V gene: TRBV12-3/TRBV12-4
clone size: NA
J gene: TRBJ2-7
CDR3 DNA: TGTGCCAGCAGTTTCCCCAACAAGGGACAGGTCTACGAGCAGTACTTC
CDR3 protein: CASSFPNKGQVYEQYF

CDR3 length: 17
D gene: TRBD2
V gene: TRBV24-1
clone size: NA
J gene: TRBJ2-3
CDR3 DNA: TGTGCCACCAGTGTTAGCGGGAGCGGTTTTAAATCAGATACGCAGTATTTT
CDR3 protein: CATSVSGSGFKSDTQYF

CDR3 length: 13
D gene: NA
V gene: TRBV4-3
clone size: many
J gene: TRBJ1-2
CDR3 DNA: TGCGCCAGCAGCCAAGATCGAGAAGGGATCAACACCTTC
CDR3 protein: CASSQDREGINTF

CDR3 length: 15
D gene: NA
V gene: TRBV6-5
clone size: few
J gene: TRBJ2-3
CDR3 DNA: TGTGCCAGCAGTTACTCAACTTTAGGCACAGATACGCAGTATTTT
CDR3 protein: CASSYSTLGTDTQYF

CDR3 length: 15
D gene: NA
V gene: TRBV18
clone size: NA
J gene: TRBJ1-2
CDR3 DNA: TGTGCCAGCTCACCAGGGCAGGGACCTAACTATGGCTACACCTTC
CDR3 protein: CASSPGQGPNYGYTF

CDR3 length: 17
D gene: NA
V gene: TRBV5-1
clone size: few
J gene: TRBJ2-6
CDR3 DNA: TGCGCCAGCAGCTTGGATGGACGCAGCTCTGGGGCCAACGTCCTGACTTTC
CDR3 protein: CASSLDGRSSGANVLTF

CDR3 length: 14
D gene: NA
V gene: TRBV27
clone size: many
J gene: TRBJ1-6
CDR3 DNA: TGTGCCAGCAGTCCTAACGGGGGGGAGTCACCCCTCCACTTT
CDR3 protein: CASSPNGGESPLHF

CDR3 length: 17
D gene: NA
V gene: TRBV5-5
clone size: many
J gene: TRBJ1-3
CDR3 DNA: TGTGCCAGCAGCTTGGCCGTCGGACAGAGCTCTGGAAACACCATATATTTT
CDR3 protein: CASSLAVGQSSGNTIYF

CDR3 length: 14
D gene: NA
V gene: TRBV12-3/TRBV12-4
clone size: NA
J gene: TRBJ2-7
CDR3 DNA: TGTACCAGCAGTTCTCAGGGGTTTACCTACGAGCAGTACTTC
CDR3 protein: CTSSSQGFTYEQYF

CDR3 length: 14
D gene: NA
V gene: TRBV12-3/TRBV12-4
clone size: many
J gene: TRBJ2-1
CDR3 DNA: TGTGCCAGCAGTTTCTGGGATAGAAAGGGTGAGCAGTTCTTC
CDR3 protein: CASSFWDRKGEQFF

CDR3 length: 15
D gene: NA
V gene: TRBV5-6
clone size: NA
J gene: TRBJ1-1
CDR3 DNA: TGTGCCAGCAGCCCCCTGTGGGGGATGAACACTGAAGCTTTCTTT
CDR3 protein: CASSPLWGMNTEAFF

CDR3 length: 15
D gene: NA
V gene: TRBV15
clone size: NA
J gene: TRBJ1-1
CDR3 DNA: TGTGCCACCAGCAGAGTGGGCAGGGACTTGACTGAAGCTTTCTTT
CDR3 protein: CATSRVGRDLTEAFF

CDR3 length: 15
D gene: NA
V gene: TRBV7-2
clone size: many
J gene: TRBJ2-2
CDR3 DNA: TGTGCCAGCAGCCCTCGACCCGGAGGTGACGGGGAGCTGTTTTTT
CDR3 protein: CASSPRPGGDGELFF

CDR3 length: 13
D gene: TRBD1
V gene: TRBV24-1
clone size: many
J gene: TRBJ1-1
CDR3 DNA: TGTGCCACCGTGGGACAGATGAACACTGAAGCTTTCTTT
CDR3 protein: CATVGQMNTEAFF

CDR3 length: 14
D gene: TRBD1
V gene: TRBV5-5
clone size: few
J gene: TRBJ2-2
CDR3 DNA: TGTGCCAGCAGCTTGCGACAGGGAACCGGGGAGCTGTTTTTT
CDR3 protein: CASSLRQGTGELFF